This T cell receptor (beta chain) comes out of a study of cytomegalovirus exposure and HLA in healthy donors. Study background: Earlier sequencing of 150 million to 200 million T cells yielded around 100 million unique TCR beta sequences. Points from the study as a whole: In a later analysis, HLA-associated TCR beta chains were more clonally expanded than equally common others. The investigators catalogued 150 to 200 TCR beta chains as cytomegalovirus-associated.

PCR employed 60 Vbeta and 13 Jbeta primers. The method was immunoSEQ multiplex PCR; TCRdb's version includes in-frame clones alone and lacks a portion of them. The repertoire includes 100,000 to 150,000 clones, more than 60% of them detected once, and less than 9% sits in the top ten. Healthy bone marrow donors made up the donors. Of note for this clone: No antigen is known for it.

The sequenced material came from PBMCs. This clonotype originated in a woman aged 40 to 49 in good health and CMV-seropositive.

DNA for the CDR3: TGCGCCAGCAGTCGGCGGGGGGAAGAGACCCAGTACTTC. It codes for CASSRRGEETQYF. V usage is TRBV5-1 and J usage is TRBJ2-5, with 8 bases that match TRBD2. The CDR3 is 13 residues long. The germline V gene has CDR1 SGHRS and CDR2 YFSETQ. V trimming: 5 bases; J trimming: 3 bases; junction bases outside the gene matches: 3.